This T cell receptor (beta chain) was retrieved from a study of identical twins. The study's findings and limits: Cross-sectional statistical analysis was relied on for the conclusions, without the same donors being followed.

This clonotype was seen a handful of times. Its specificity is unknown. TCRdb used MiXCR to reprocess the 5' RACE reads, holding one entry per CDR3 protein. The data contain 700,000 to 950,000 distinct CDR3 sequences, 9% to 15% of them seen just once; the ten biggest clones take up around 1.6%. These data were likewise used in another study, on yellow fever vaccine responses in identical twins.

The TCR was taken from a young woman in good health. Sequencing was performed on PBMCs.

The chain's CDR3 is CASSAGTSGRRFYNEQFF. The CDR3, as DNA: TGTGCCAGCAGTGCCGGGACTAGCGGGAGGAGGTTCTACAATGAGCAGTTCTTC. The chain recombines TRBV27 with TRBJ2-1, with TRBD2 identical over 15 bases. With 5 bases clipped from V and 3 bases from J, the junction kept 8 bases outside the gene matches. Germline-derived CDR1 and CDR2 are MNHEY and SMNVEV (reference sequence). CDR3 size: 18 residues.